The 25 T cell receptor beta chains in this list originate from one sample, sequenced in a study of T cells in Graves' hyperthyroidism and ophthalmopathy. RNA transcripts provided the source from which TCR beta CDR3 regions were amplified. TCR CDR3 regions were first amplified by RT-PCR with HTBI primers. TCRdb redid the calling of the multiplex PCR reads with MiXCR, one entry per CDR3 protein. The profile shows about 200,000 distinct CDR3 sequences, roughly 17% of them singletons. Sequenced input: blood. Source of these receptors: a woman between 45 and 60 years old with Graves' hyperthyroidism.

This clonotype was seen only a few times. This sequence joins TRBV14 and TRBJ2-5; D is perhaps TRBD1 or TRBD2 (5 bases each). The length of the CDR3 is 12 residues. V dropped 4 bases and J dropped 5 bases, with 8 bases sitting between them. The germline V gene has CDR1 SGHDN and CDR2 FVKESK. The CDR3 sequence: CASSLWGETQYF. CDR3 DNA sequence: TGTGCCAGCAGCCTTTGGGGGGAGACCCAGTACTTC.

This clonotype was counted at least ten times. The gene calls are TRBV30 and TRBJ2-3; TRBD1 matches at 8 bases. Trimming took 4 bases from V and 2 from J; bases not matched to a gene: 11. The CDR3 has 16 amino acids. Germline lookup yields CDR1 GTSNPN and CDR2 SVGIG (reference sequence). This chain's CDR3 is CAWTRGQGHSTDTQYF. CDR3 bases: TGTGCCTGGACGAGAGGACAGGGACATTCCACAGATACGCAGTATTTT. Full variable domain (outside the CDR3, taken from reference TRBV30 and TRBJ2-3): SQTIHQWPATLVQPVGSPLSLECTVEGTSNPNLYWYRQAAGRGLQLLFYSVGIGQISSEVPQNLSASRPQDRQFILSSKKLLLSDSGFYLCAWTRGQGHSTDTQYFGPGTRLTVL.

V and J are TRBV7-2 and TRBJ2-7, with D perhaps TRBD1 (5 bases). This CDR3 is built from 16 residues. The V gene lost 4 bases and the J gene lost 6 bases, with 22 bases spanning the gap. Germline V gene data show CDR1 as SGHTA and CDR2 as FQGNSA. The CDR3 region is CASSSAQGRVWGEQYF. In DNA, the CDR3 is TGTGCCAGCAGCTCAGCCCAGGGTAGGGTTTGGGGCGAGCAGTACTTC. Looking up the rest from reference TRBV7-2 and TRBJ2-7 gives the full variable domain: GAGVSQSPSNKVTEKGKDVELRCDPISGHTALYWYRQSLGQGLEFLIYFQGNSAPDKSGLPSDRFSAERTGGSVSTLTIQRTQQEDSAVYLCASSSAQGRVWGEQYFGPGTRLTVT.

With respect to this clonotype: Given the absence of the conserved phenylalanine or tryptophan at the CDR3 end, a read error is likely. V and J are TRBV7-2 and TRBJ1-2; no firm D call. CDR1 is SGHTA and CDR2 is FQGNSA in the germline V gene. The V end was cut by 1 base, the J end by 3 bases, with 9 bases between. This CDR3 has 14 amino acids. The CDR3 loop is CASSLVGGHYGYTL. CDR3 bases: TGTGCCAGCAGCTTAGTCGGCGGTCACTATGGCTACACCCTC.

This clonotype was seen ten or more times. The chain carries TRBV9 and TRBJ2-5; D call uncertain. CDR3 length equals 15 residues. Germline CDR1 SGDLS, CDR2 YYNGEE. V shed 2 bases and J shed 0 bases, with 11 bases lying between them. This CDR3 is CASSVLDWDQETQYF. DNA for the CDR3: TGTGCCAGCAGCGTCCTTGACTGGGACCAAGAGACCCAGTACTTC.

This clonotype was counted between two and nine times. The gene calls are TRBV29-1 and TRBJ2-7; TRBD2 might be the D (6 bases). V gave up 4 bases and J gave up 4 bases, with 14 bases separating them. The CDR3 extends over 13 amino acids. Germline V CDR1 and CDR2: SQVTM, ANQGSEA. The CDR3 spells CSVVSGLKYEQYF. Here the CDR3 DNA reads TGCAGCGTTGTATCGGGACTGAAGTACGAGCAGTACTTC.

The table lists this clonotype with many counts. The chain is built from TRBV3-1 and TRBJ2-3, with TRBD2 matching over 11 bases. The CDR3 length is 17 residues. Germline CDR1 LGHDT, CDR2 YNNKEL (reference sequence). V lost 5 bases to trimming and J lost 3 bases; unmatched junction nucleotides: 10. As DNA, the CDR3 is TGTGCCAGCAGCTACAAACTAGCGGGAGTCGGGACAGATACGCAGTATTTT. Residues: CASSYKLAGVGTDTQYF.

This clonotype was detected many times. The chain employs TRBV20-1 and TRBJ2-7, with D maybe TRBD1 (6 bases). The CDR3 covers 16 residues. CDR1 is DFQATT and CDR2 is SNEGSKA in the germline V gene (reference sequence). V lost 4 bases and J 2 bases, leaving 21 bases between the germline ends. CDR3 in amino acids: CSATLEWGHRTYEQYF. The CDR3 DNA reads as TGCAGTGCTACCCTTGAGTGGGGACATAGAACCTACGAGCAGTACTTC.

In this sample, this clonotype turned up many times. The chain carries TRBV7-8 and TRBJ1-6; D is possibly TRBD1 (5 bases). This CDR3 has 16 amino acids. V was cut by 4 bases and J by 5 bases, with 15 bases left in between. Germline values: CDR1 SGHVS, CDR2 FQNEAQ. In nucleotides, the CDR3 is TGTGCCAGCAGCTCCCCCGGGGCAGGCCATAATTCACCCCTCCACTTT. Translating gives CASSSPGAGHNSPLHF.

This clonotype was observed at least ten times. This chain connects TRBV20-1 to TRBJ2-3, with D unclear. The CDR3 extends over 10 amino acids. CDR1 is DFQATT, CDR2 SNEGSKA, per germline (reference sequence). Trimming left V 2 bases short and J 3 bases short, with 0 bases between. CDR3: CSARTDTQYF. CDR3 bases: TGCAGTGCTAGAACAGATACGCAGTATTTT.

This chain uses TRBV20-1 with TRBJ2-1; D remains ambiguous. From germline, CDR1 is DFQATT and CDR2 SNEGSKA (reference sequence). V shed 0 bases and J shed 9 bases, with 12 bases lying between them. This CDR3 contains 13 residues. The CDR3 loop is CSARDPRRSEQFF. The CDR3, as DNA: TGCAGTGCTAGAGATCCCAGACGGAGTGAGCAGTTCTTC.

V and J are TRBV14 and TRBJ1-4; D uncertain. Germline CDR1 SGHDN, CDR2 FVKESK. V lost 2 bases to trimming and J lost 8 bases, with 3 bases between them. The CDR3 extends over 11 amino acids. This CDR3 reads CASSQREKLFF. CDR3 nucleotide sequence: TGTGCCAGCAGCCAACGAGAAAAACTGTTTTTT.

About this clonotype: Germline and junction disagree at one end, which may indicate a read error. The chain is built from TRBV6-4 and TRBJ1-5; no reliable D call. This CDR3 spans 14 amino acids. Per the germline V gene, CDR1 is MRHNA and CDR2 is SNTAGT. The CDR3 region has the DNA TGTGCCAGCAGTTACTCGACGTCAGGACAGCCCCAGCATTTT. Protein product: CASSYSTSGQPQHF.

This clonotype has more than one count but fewer than ten. The genes are TRBV2 and TRBJ2-2; D is ambiguous. Trimming removed 8 bases from V and 1 base from J, with 11 bases in between. CDR3 length: 14 amino acids. In germline, CDR1 is SNHLY, CDR2 FYNNEI. Here the CDR3 reads CASLRELNTGELFF. The CDR3 DNA follows: TGTGCCAGCCTTAGGGAACTGAACACCGGGGAGCTGTTTTTT.

This clonotype came up a few times. This chain joins TRBV7-9 and TRBJ2-2; 12 bases match TRBD2. Germline CDR1 and CDR2: SEHNR and FQNEAQ (reference sequence). Trimming took 5 bases from V and 7 from J; bases not matched to a gene: 5. The CDR3 has 15 amino acids. CDR3 bases: TGTGCCAGCAGCCCGACTAGCGGGAGTGTCGGGGAGCTGTTTTTT. This codes for CASSPTSGSVGELFF.

This clonotype turned up a few times. V usage is TRBV7-2 and J usage is TRBJ2-1; TRBD1 matches 7 bases. This CDR3 has 15 amino acids. Germline assignment: CDR1 SGHTA and CDR2 FQGNSA. V was clipped by 0 bases and J by 5 bases; unmatched bases: 4. The CDR3 nucleotides read TGTGCCAGCAGCTTAGCAGGGGGCTTCAACAATGAGCAGTTCTTC. Translation gives CASSLAGGFNNEQFF.

The J gene is TRBJ1-5, the V gene TRBV20-1; the match to TRBD1 covers 8 bases. Germline V CDR1 and CDR2: DFQATT, SNEGSKA (reference sequence). The CDR3 contains 14 residues. Trimming took 0 bases from V and 7 from J; bases not matched to a gene: 5. CDR3: CSARDGQGSQPQHF. CDR3 coding DNA: TGCAGTGCTAGAGATGGACAGGGTAGCCAGCCCCAGCATTTT.

This clonotype was observed at least ten times. The J gene is TRBJ2-1, the V gene TRBV5-6, with D unclear. This CDR3 is built from 13 residues. V lost 0 bases and J 4 bases, leaving 5 bases between the germline ends. Germline V gene lookup returns CDR1 SGHDT and CDR2 YYEEEE. Written as DNA, the CDR3 is TGTGCCAGCAGCTTGGGACCATACAATGAGCAGTTCTTC. It yields the protein CASSLGPYNEQFF. The variable domain in full, completed from reference TRBV5-6 and TRBJ2-1, reads DAGVTQSPTHLIKTRGQQVTLRCSPKSGHDTVSWYQQALGQGPQFIFQYYEEEERQRGNFPDRFSGHQFPNYSSELNVNALLLGDSALYLCASSLGPYNEQFFGPGTRLTVL.

The chain links TRBV13 to TRBJ2-1; 9 positions match TRBD2. Germline V lookup: CDR1 PRHDT, CDR2 FYEKMQ (reference sequence). The CDR3 sequence is 15 residues long. With V trimmed by 5 bases and J by 3 bases, 5 bases remained unmatched. The CDR3 loop reads CASSPPSGNYNEQFF. DNA of the CDR3: TGTGCCAGCAGCCCGCCTAGCGGGAACTACAATGAGCAGTTCTTC.

This clonotype was recorded at least ten times. The gene calls are TRBV2 and TRBJ2-3; D gene ambiguous. The CDR3 runs 14 residues. The V end lost 6 bases, the J end lost 2 bases, and 12 bases lay between the germline ends. Germline loops: CDR1 SNHLY, CDR2 FYNNEI. The CDR3 DNA follows: TGTGCCAGCAGGATCCGACTTGTCACAGATACGCAGTATTTT. The encoded protein is CASRIRLVTDTQYF. Full variable domain (remainder filled in from reference TRBV2 and TRBJ2-3): EPEVTQTPSHQVTQMGQEVILRCVPISNHLYFYWYRQILGQKVEFLVSFYNNEISEKSEIFDDQFSVERPDGSNFTLKIRSTKLEDSAMYFCASRIRLVTDTQYFGPGTRLTVL.

This clonotype was seen ten or more times. V usage is TRBV20-1 and J usage is TRBJ2-3; 11 bases map to TRBD2. With V trimmed by 0 bases and J by 6 bases, 14 bases remained unmatched. The CDR3 extends over 18 amino acids. CDR1 and CDR2 (germline): DFQATT, SNEGSKA (reference sequence). CDR3 in amino acids: CSARDARGLAGLVDTQYF. The CDR3 DNA reads as TGCAGTGCTAGAGATGCACGCGGACTAGCGGGCCTGGTGGATACGCAGTATTTT.

This clonotype occurred many times. V gene TRBV11-2 combines with J gene TRBJ2-2, with 13 nucleotides matching TRBD2. This CDR3 contains 17 residues. Germline CDR1 is SGHAT and CDR2 is FQNNGV. The junction had 7 bases not matched to a gene; V was cut back by 1 base and J by 8 bases. The CDR3 loop reads CASSLAAGLAGVGELFF. The CDR3 DNA reads TGTGCCAGCAGCTTAGCCGCAGGACTAGCGGGAGTGGGGGAGCTGTTTTTT.

This chain joins TRBV5-1 and TRBJ1-1; no reliable D call. The CDR3 is 14 residues long. V lost 2 bases and J lost 3, with 11 bases in between. Per the germline V gene, CDR1 is SGHRS and CDR2 is YFSETQ. The CDR3 loop is CASSFGEVDTEAFF. The CDR3 DNA sequence: TGCGCCAGCAGCTTTGGAGAGGTGGACACTGAAGCTTTCTTT.

The V gene is TRBV7-9, the J gene TRBJ2-7; D ambiguous. Trimming pared 2 bases from V and 3 bases from J, leaving 8 bases between. The CDR3 consists of 13 residues. Germline V gives CDR1 SEHNR, CDR2 FQNEAQ (reference sequence). The CDR3: CASSLNNFYEQYF. The CDR3 DNA is TGTGCCAGCAGCTTAAACAATTTCTACGAGCAGTACTTC. Looking up the rest from reference TRBV7-9 and TRBJ2-7 gives the full variable domain: DTGVSQNPRHKITKRGQNVTFRCDPISEHNRLYWYRQTLGQGPEFLTYFQNEAQLEKSRLLSDRFSAERPKGSFSTLEIQRTEQGDSAMYLCASSLNNFYEQYFGPGTRLTVT.

This clonotype was seen more than once but under ten times. V is TRBV5-1 and J is TRBJ2-1, with 10 bases identical to TRBD2. The germline gives CDR1 SGHRS, CDR2 YFSETQ. This CDR3 has 16 amino acids. After removal of 7 bases from V and 2 bases from J, the junction contained 9 bases not matched to a gene. The CDR3 here is CASHISGRSPYNEQFF. The DNA for the CDR3 is TGCGCCAGCCACATTAGCGGGAGGAGTCCCTACAATGAGCAGTTCTTC.